The next 24 T cell receptor beta chains were all read from a single sample in a study of T cells in Graves' hyperthyroidism and ophthalmopathy. Using RNA transcripts as the source, TCR beta CDR3 regions were amplified. Primed by the HTBI set, a first-round RT-PCR was run on the TCR CDR3. TCRdb used MiXCR to reprocess the multiplex PCR reads, holding one entry per CDR3 protein. Altogether 400,000 or so distinct CDR3 sequences are present, roughly 15% being singletons, with the ten largest covering roughly 21%. The sequenced material came from blood. The receptors stem from a young woman with Graves' ophthalmopathy.

The gene calls are TRBV11-2 and TRBJ2-1, with a possible D match to TRBD1 (6 bases). The CDR3 spans 15 residues. The V gene lost 5 bases and the J gene lost 4 bases, with 15 bases spanning the gap. Germline CDR1 SGHAT, CDR2 FQNNGV. The CDR3 reads CASSTSGTTYNEQFF. The CDR3 nucleotides read TGTGCCAGCAGCACCTCCGGGACAACGTACAATGAGCAGTTCTTC.

The table lists this clonotype with a few counts. V and J are TRBV19 and TRBJ1-5; TRBD1 is a possible D gene (5 bases). The CDR3 has 15 residues. V was trimmed by 3 bases and J by 2 bases, leaving 11 bases between them. The germline V gene encodes CDR1 LNHDA and CDR2 SQIVND (reference sequence). The CDR3 region has the DNA TGTGCCAGTAGTATCGCCGGGACCCGCAATCAGCCCCAGCATTTT. Translation gives CASSIAGTRNQPQHF.

The table lists this clonotype with many counts. The chain combines TRBV3-1 with TRBJ2-3; tentative D call: TRBD1 (5 bases). The germline V gene encodes CDR1 LGHDT and CDR2 YNNKEL (reference sequence). The length of the CDR3 is 13 residues. V was clipped by 5 bases and J by 6 bases, with 12 bases between them. CDR3: CASSDTAGDTQYF. In DNA, the CDR3 is TGTGCCAGCAGCGACACCGCAGGGGATACGCAGTATTTT.

The rearrangement uses TRBV11-2 and TRBJ2-1, with 10 bases aligning to TRBD2. The trim removed 3 bases at V and 8 bases at J, leaving 10 bases unmatched. CDR1 is SGHAT and CDR2 is FQNNGV in the germline V gene. The CDR3 spans 16 residues. CDR3 protein: CASSLTIAGGFDEQFF. The CDR3, as DNA: TGTGCCAGCAGCTTGACTATAGCGGGAGGTTTCGATGAGCAGTTCTTC.

This clonotype has just a few counts. The CDR3 spells CASSFQQGQPQHF. The CDR3 DNA sequence: TGTGCCAGCAGCTTCCAACAGGGCCAGCCCCAGCATTTT. This chain connects TRBV5-6 to TRBJ1-5; D is perhaps TRBD1 (6 bases). Germline lookup yields CDR1 SGHDT and CDR2 YYEEEE. This CDR3 spans 13 amino acids. Trimming pared 2 bases from V and 7 bases from J, leaving 10 bases between.

At least ten counts were recorded for this clonotype. This chain connects TRBV20-1 to TRBJ2-1, with 8 nucleotides matching TRBD2. The V gene's germline CDR1 is DFQATT and CDR2 SNEGSKA (reference sequence). The ends lost 7 bases at V and 9 bases at J; junction bases unmatched: 11. This CDR3 contains 13 residues. The CDR3 nucleotides are TGCAGTGGGACGACGGGGGGGCCGGTTGAGCAGTTCTTC. It is translated as CSGTTGGPVEQFF.

This clonotype was found many times. The chain couples TRBV30 to TRBJ1-2, with a weak D call TRBD1 (5 bases). In germline, CDR1 is GTSNPN, CDR2 SVGIG (reference sequence). This CDR3 region has 12 residues. Between the trimmed V and J ends, which lost 5 bases and 1 base, there was a span of 8 bases. CDR3 in amino acids: CAWGDGNYGYTF. DNA of the CDR3: TGTGCCTGGGGGGACGGTAACTATGGCTACACCTTC.

This sequence joins TRBV20-1 and TRBJ2-5; 13 nucleotides match TRBD2. The CDR3 is 16 amino acids. After removal of 5 bases from V and 2 bases from J, the junction contained 8 bases not matched to a gene. In germline, CDR1 is DFQATT, CDR2 SNEGSKA (reference sequence). The CDR3: CSAFHQLAGGQETQYF. CDR3 DNA: TGCAGTGCTTTCCACCAACTAGCGGGGGGGCAAGAGACCCAGTACTTC.

About this clonotype: One end of the junction is discordant with germline, which a read error may explain. The chain combines TRBV4-1 with TRBJ1-3, with D perhaps matching TRBD1 (6 bases). The CDR3 runs 17 residues. Germline V gives CDR1 MGHRA, CDR2 YSYEKL. CDR3 DNA sequence: TGCGCCAGCGGCCAGCTTCCTTACAGGGCGCCTGGAAACACCATATATTTT. It is translated as CASGQLPYRAPGNTIYF.

This clonotype occurred many times. The rearrangement uses TRBV3-1 and TRBJ1-1; tentatively, D is TRBD1 (5 bases). Germline V gives CDR1 LGHDT, CDR2 YNNKEL (reference sequence). This CDR3 comprises 13 residues. V shed 1 base and J shed 7 bases, with 10 bases lying between them. The CDR3 reads CASSQGPDSEAFF. The CDR3 coding sequence is TGTGCCAGCAGCCAAGGGCCTGACAGTGAAGCTTTCTTT.

This clonotype appeared many times. V and J are TRBV5-1 and TRBJ2-3; 13 bases match TRBD2. With 3 bases clipped from V and 6 bases from J, the junction kept 7 bases outside the gene matches. Germline V gene lookup returns CDR1 SGHRS and CDR2 YFSETQ. The CDR3 has 16 residues. Here the CDR3 reads CASSSSLAGGPDTQYF. The CDR3 DNA follows: TGCGCCAGCAGCTCCTCACTAGCGGGGGGGCCGGATACGCAGTATTTT.

This clonotype was observed many times. The CDR3 is CASSYGFNQPQHF. CDR3 coding DNA: TGTGCCAGCAGTTACGGGTTCAATCAGCCCCAGCATTTT. This rearrangement joins TRBV6-1 to TRBJ1-5; D unresolved. Trimming took off 5 bases at V and 3 bases at J, with 8 bases between the two ends. Germline assignment: CDR1 MNHNS and CDR2 SASEGT. This CDR3 spans 13 amino acids.

The V call is TRBV6-1, the J call TRBJ2-1; no definite D call. V was cut by 8 bases and J by 0 bases, with 11 bases left in between. There are 14 residues in the CDR3. CDR1 is MNHNS and CDR2 is SASEGT in the germline V gene. The CDR3 loop is CASASLSSYNEQFF. CDR3 sequence (DNA): TGTGCCAGCGCCAGCTTAAGCTCCTACAATGAGCAGTTCTTC.

This clonotype occurred many times. This chain connects TRBV12-3 or TRBV12-4 to TRBJ2-1; D perhaps matches TRBD2 (5 bases). V was trimmed by 2 bases and J by 8 bases, leaving 16 bases between them. The CDR3 loop spans 15 amino acids. The CDR3 nucleotides are TGTGCCAGCAGTTTATCGGCTAGCCCACTCGATGAGCAGTTCTTC. It specifies CASSLSASPLDEQFF.

This clonotype was detected ten times or more. The chain uses TRBV30 and TRBJ1-1; D is unresolved. Trimming took 4 bases from V and 7 from J, leaving 13 bases between them. Germline V gene data show CDR1 as GTSNPN and CDR2 as SVGIG (reference sequence). The CDR3 totals 12 residues. The CDR3 sequence is CAWIPPGLEAFF. As DNA, the CDR3 is TGTGCCTGGATTCCCCCGGGCCTTGAAGCTTTCTTT.

This clonotype was counted between two and nine times. V and J are TRBV5-1 and TRBJ2-3; 16 nucleotides align to TRBD2. The CDR3 runs 16 residues. Losses at the gene ends were 2 bases for V and 8 bases for J; bases not matched to a gene: 5. CDR1 is SGHRS, CDR2 YFSETQ, per germline. The DNA of the CDR3 is TGCGCCAGCAGCTTAGGGACTAGCGGGGGGGCAGGTACGCAGTATTTT. This gives the protein CASSLGTSGGAGTQYF.

The chain recombines TRBV4-1 with TRBJ1-6; a weak D match, TRBD1 (6 bases). Germline V gene data show CDR1 as MGHRA and CDR2 as YSYEKL. The CDR3 contains 17 residues. Trimming removed 2 bases at V and 5 bases at J, with 16 bases between. CDR3 protein: CASSQTPGQRDNSPLHF. Written as DNA, the CDR3 is TGCGCCAGCAGCCAAACACCCGGACAGCGAGATAATTCACCCCTCCACTTT.

This clonotype was seen repeatedly, ten times or more. The V gene is TRBV27, the J gene TRBJ1-2, with a possible D match to TRBD1 (6 bases). From germline, CDR1 is MNHEY and CDR2 SMNVEV (reference sequence). The ends were cut back, 3 bases at V and 4 bases at J, with 9 bases in the middle. This CDR3 has 13 amino acids. This CDR3 is CASSLGGAYGYTF. In DNA, the CDR3 is TGTGCCAGCAGTTTGGGGGGGGCCTATGGCTACACCTTC.

This clonotype was found many times. CDR3 bases: TGTGCCAGCAGCCAGGGGAGGGCAGCTGGACGGTATGGCTACACCTTC. It codes for CASSQGRAAGRYGYTF. This chain connects TRBV3-1 to TRBJ1-2; D remains ambiguous. V was clipped by 3 bases and J by 5 bases, with 19 bases between them. Germline CDR1 reads LGHDT; CDR2 reads YNNKEL (reference sequence). The length of the CDR3 is 16 residues.

At least ten counts were recorded for this clonotype. This rearrangement joins TRBV5-6 to TRBJ2-1, with TRBD1 matching over 8 bases. Trimming removed 2 bases from V and 6 bases from J; junction bases left unmatched: 10. The CDR3 loop spans 16 amino acids. The V gene's germline CDR1 is SGHDT and CDR2 YYEEEE. CDR3 nucleotides: TGTGCCAGCAGCTTCATGACAGGGGTTTCCGGCAATGAGCAGTTCTTC. Encoded protein: CASSFMTGVSGNEQFF.

This clonotype was observed at least ten times. The chain employs TRBV6-5 and TRBJ2-5; 7 bases are shared with TRBD2. In germline, CDR1 is MNHEY, CDR2 SVGAGI. The V and J ends lost 2 bases and 7 bases, in that order; junction bases with no gene match: 7. The CDR3 has 14 amino acids. This chain's CDR3 is CASSYVPGEGTQYF. CDR3 nucleotide sequence: TGTGCCAGCAGTTACGTGCCGGGGGAGGGGACCCAGTACTTC.

This clonotype came up many times. The genes are TRBV5-1 and TRBJ1-1; 10 bases fit TRBD1. The germline CDR1 and CDR2 sequences are SGHRS and YFSETQ. Trimming removed 3 bases from V and 4 bases from J; junction bases left unmatched: 3. This CDR3 comprises 14 residues. CDR3 sequence (DNA): TGCGCCAGCAGCTCAAGGACAGGGGGCACTGAAGCTTTCTTT. Translation gives CASSSRTGGTEAFF.

Many counts were recorded for this clonotype. This chain links TRBV12-3 or TRBV12-4 with TRBJ1-5; TRBD1 matches 7 bases. This CDR3 is 16 amino acids long. With 5 bases clipped from V and 2 bases from J, the junction kept 9 bases outside the gene matches. Here the CDR3 DNA reads TGTGCCAGCAGTCCCAGACAGGGAATCGGCAATCAGCCCCAGCATTTT. Protein product: CASSPRQGIGNQPQHF.

The chain links TRBV20-1 to TRBJ2-1; 11 positions agree with TRBD2. Germline lookup yields CDR1 DFQATT and CDR2 SNEGSKA (reference sequence). Germline trimming cut 6 bases from V and 2 bases from J; bases unmatched to any gene: 9. The CDR3 totals 16 residues. The CDR3 region is CSAYLGGLAAYNEQFF. The CDR3 nucleotides read TGCAGTGCATACCTGGGGGGACTAGCGGCCTACAATGAGCAGTTCTTC.